A single sample is the source of the 27 T cell receptor beta chains below, sequenced in a study of blood T cell repertoires in COVID-19. Sequencing used immunoSEQ multiplex PCR; TCRdb keeps in-frame clones, though not all of them. This sample has roughly 330,000 clones, with 87% found just once. The sequenced material came from PBMCs or T cells enriched from blood (not recorded which). These receptors all stem from a young woman who had recovered from COVID-19.

The V gene is TRBV6-1, the J gene TRBJ2-1, with 8 bases lining up with TRBD2. V shed 3 bases and J 5 bases; nucleotides not matched to a gene: 6. The CDR3 is 15 residues long. The germline V gene encodes CDR1 MNHNS and CDR2 SASEGT. CDR3 nucleotides: TGTGCCAGCAGTGACGCGGGGGGCCGGAACAATGAGCAGTTCTTC. It codes for CASSDAGGRNNEQFF.

This chain links TRBV10-3 with TRBJ2-5; D ambiguous. The CDR3 has 15 residues. The germline V and J ends were trimmed by 3 bases and 2 bases, with 13 bases remaining between them. CDR1 and CDR2 from the germline V gene are ENHRY and SYGVKD. The CDR3, as DNA: TGTGCCATCAGTGACCACCAAGCCCCTCAAGAGACCCAGTACTTC. Translated, it gives CAISDHQAPQETQYF.

This rearrangement joins TRBV5-1 to TRBJ2-7; 14 bases agree with TRBD2. J lost 0 bases, V lost 2 bases, and 7 bases had no gene match. Germline V gives CDR1 SGHRS, CDR2 YFSETQ. CDR3 size: 18 residues. CDR3 loop: CASSFGTSGGPRSYEQYF. CDR3 DNA sequence: TGCGCCAGCAGCTTCGGGACTAGCGGGGGCCCTCGCTCCTACGAGCAGTACTTC.

The chain couples TRBV4-1 to TRBJ1-1, with D hard to call. The germline V gene has CDR1 MGHRA and CDR2 YSYEKL. Deletions cut 3 bases from V and 0 bases from J, with 8 bases between. The CDR3 sequence is 14 residues long. Here the CDR3 DNA reads TGCGCCAGCAGCCAGGCGGGGATGAACACTGAAGCTTTCTTT. This encodes CASSQAGMNTEAFF.

The rearrangement links TRBV19 to TRBJ1-1, with 8 positions matching TRBD1. Germline-derived CDR1 and CDR2 are LNHDA and SQIVND (reference sequence). The CDR3 is made up of 13 amino acids. Trimming took 5 bases from V and 3 from J; bases not matched to a gene: 2. The DNA of the CDR3 is TGTGCCAGTAGTCAGGGGGCGGACACTGAAGCTTTCTTT. Protein product: CASSQGADTEAFF.

The DNA of the CDR3 is TGTGCCAGCAGCCGGACAGGGCAGACCCAGTACTTC. This codes for CASSRTGQTQYF. The J gene is TRBJ2-5, the V gene TRBV5-4; 8 bases map to TRBD1. The ends lost 4 bases at V and 6 bases at J; junction bases unmatched: 2. The germline CDR1 and CDR2 sequences are SGHNT and YYREEE (reference sequence). The CDR3 loop spans 12 amino acids.

The chain is built from TRBV4-2 and TRBJ2-3, with 7 bases matching TRBD1. Germline trimming cut 1 base from V and 0 bases from J; bases unmatched to any gene: 7. Germline V CDR1 and CDR2: LGHNA, YNFKEQ. There are 17 residues in the CDR3. The CDR3 is CASSQGVRGQSTDTQYF. In DNA, the CDR3 is TGTGCCAGCAGCCAAGGGGTTAGGGGACAGAGCACAGATACGCAGTATTTT.

This clone was seen a handful of times. This chain connects TRBV5-1 to TRBJ2-3; 8 bases line up with TRBD2. Trimming cost V 4 bases and J 7 bases; bases outside gene matches: 17. The CDR3 runs to 17 residues. Looked up from germline, CDR1 is SGHRS and CDR2 is YFSETQ. CDR3 sequence (DNA): TGCGCCAGCAGCCCCTCGGGGCTCCCCGGGGGGGTCAATACGCAGTATTTT. It specifies CASSPSGLPGGVNTQYF.

The chain couples TRBV7-3 to TRBJ2-1; 8 bases are shared with TRBD2. Germline CDR1 reads SGHTA; CDR2 reads FQGTGA. The CDR3 is 16 amino acids. The trim removed 1 base at V and 3 bases at J, leaving 5 bases unmatched. CDR3 in amino acids: CASSLISGANYNEQFF. In DNA, the CDR3 is TGTGCCAGCAGCTTAATTAGCGGGGCCAACTACAATGAGCAGTTCTTC. The complete variable domain, with remaining parts taken from reference TRBV7-3 and TRBJ2-1, reads GAGVSQTPSNKVTEKGKYVELRCDPISGHTALYWYRQSLGQGPEFLIYFQGTGAADDSGLPNDRFFAVRPEGSVSTLKIQRTERGDSAVYLCASSLISGANYNEQFFGPGTRLTVL.

The V and J genes are TRBV4-1 and TRBJ1-2; possibly TRBD1 for D (6 bases). The germline gives CDR1 MGHRA, CDR2 YSYEKL. Trimming removed 9 bases from V and 4 bases from J, with 12 bases in between. This CDR3 has 12 amino acids. The CDR3 sequence is CASKGGPYGYTF. Here the CDR3 DNA reads TGCGCCAGTAAAGGGGGACCCTATGGCTACACCTTC.

This clone came up once. The chain is built from TRBV5-1 and TRBJ2-3, with D possibly TRBD2 on 6 matching bases. Germline CDR1 reads SGHRS; CDR2 reads YFSETQ. The CDR3 length is 15 residues. The V end was cut by 2 bases, the J end by 4 bases, with 14 bases between. Here the CDR3 reads CASSLAGGGSDTQYF. CDR3 nucleotides: TGCGCCAGCAGCTTAGCCGGGGGTGGTTCAGATACGCAGTATTTT. The full variable domain, its missing parts supplied by reference TRBV5-1 and TRBJ2-3, is KAGVTQTPRYLIKTRGQQVTLSCSPISGHRSVSWYQQTPGQGLQFLFEYFSETQRNKGNFPGRFSGRQFSNSRSEMNVSTLELGDSALYLCASSLAGGGSDTQYFGPGTRLTVL.

In this sample, this clone turned up a few times. The chain couples TRBV7-9 to TRBJ2-3; 7 bases map to TRBD1. The CDR3 spans 15 residues. Germline CDR1 and CDR2: SEHNR and FQNEAQ (reference sequence). The V and J ends lost 1 base and 2 bases, in that order; junction bases with no gene match: 3. This CDR3 reads CASSLGEGATDTQYF. The DNA for the CDR3 is TGTGCCAGCAGCTTAGGAGAGGGGGCCACAGATACGCAGTATTTT. Filled out from reference TRBV7-9 and TRBJ2-3, the complete variable domain reads DTGVSQNPRHKITKRGQNVTFRCDPISEHNRLYWYRQTLGQGPEFLTYFQNEAQLEKSRLLSDRFSAERPKGSFSTLEIQRTEQGDSAMYLCASSLGEGATDTQYFGPGTRLTVL.

The rearrangement links TRBV6-2 or TRBV6-3 to TRBJ2-7, with a weak D call TRBD1 (5 bases). Germline loops: CDR1 MNHEY, CDR2 SVGEGT. The CDR3 has 14 residues. The V end lost 5 bases, the J end lost 3 bases, and 14 bases lay between the germline ends. The CDR3 sequence: CASSLLGEYYEQYF. The CDR3 DNA sequence: TGTGCCAGCAGTCTCCTAGGGGAATACTACGAGCAGTACTTC.

The rearrangement links TRBV7-9 to TRBJ1-6; possible D gene TRBD1, 5 bases. Trimming pared 5 bases from V and 1 base from J, leaving 9 bases between. The CDR3 spans 15 residues. The V gene's germline CDR1 is SEHNR and CDR2 FQNEAQ (reference sequence). The CDR3 protein is CASSRAGSYNSPLHF. Written as DNA, the CDR3 is TGTGCCAGCAGCCGAGCAGGGTCCTATAATTCACCCCTCCACTTT.

The CDR3 bases are TGTGCCAGCAGTGAATGGACAGGGGGCGGCCGGGGACGGAGCTACGAGCAGTACTTC. Its translation: CASSEWTGGGRGRSYEQYF. V and J are TRBV6-1 and TRBJ2-7; 11 nucleotides match TRBD1. V gave up 2 bases and J gave up 3 bases; unmatched junction bases: 15. The CDR3 sequence is 19 residues long. The germline CDR1 and CDR2 sequences are MNHNS and SASEGT.

V gene TRBV3-1 (or the pseudogene TRBV3-2) combines with J gene TRBJ1-5; perhaps TRBD1 as D (5 bases). V was cut by 3 bases and J by 7 bases, with 7 bases left in between. CDR3 length equals 12 residues. CDR1 and CDR2 (germline): LGHDT, YNNKEL (reference sequence). CDR3 loop: CASSHGQQPQHF. As DNA, the CDR3 is TGTGCCAGCAGCCACGGACAACAGCCCCAGCATTTT.

CDR3 sequence: CASSANTGTHYGYTF. In nucleotides, the CDR3 is TGCGCCAGCAGCGCAAATACCGGGACACACTATGGCTACACCTTC. The V and J genes are TRBV5-1 and TRBJ1-2, with a possible D match to TRBD1 (6 bases). The V gene's germline CDR1 is SGHRS and CDR2 YFSETQ. Trimming removed 4 bases from V and 3 bases from J, with 16 bases in between. The CDR3 extends over 15 amino acids.

The V gene is TRBV3-1 (or the pseudogene TRBV3-2), the J gene TRBJ2-5; D unclear. Trimming took off 4 bases at V and 4 bases at J, with 10 bases between the two ends. Germline-derived CDR1 and CDR2 are LGHDT and YNNKEL (reference sequence). The CDR3 has 13 amino acids. In nucleotides, the CDR3 is TGTGCCAGCAGCCGGCTAGTTCGAGAGACCCAGTACTTC. Encoded protein: CASSRLVRETQYF.

This clone was seen only a few times. This rearrangement joins TRBV7-8 to TRBJ2-1; 12 nucleotides match TRBD2. The CDR3 runs 15 residues. Germline V CDR1 and CDR2: SGHVS, FQNEAQ. V was pared by 4 bases and J by 5 bases, with 3 bases of the junction left unmatched. The CDR3, as DNA: TGTGCCAGCAGCTCATCTAGCGGGGGGGACAATGAGCAGTTCTTC. Amino acids: CASSSSSGGDNEQFF.

CDR3 residues: CATAGGRNSPLHF. Here the CDR3 DNA reads TGTGCCACCGCGGGCGGCAGAAATTCACCCCTCCACTTT. The genes are TRBV15 and TRBJ1-6; D gene uncertain. CDR3 length: 13 amino acids. Trimming left V 8 bases short and J 7 bases short, with 12 bases between. CDR1 LNHNV and CDR2 YYDKDF come from the germline V gene (reference sequence).

The rearrangement uses TRBV28 and TRBJ1-2, with D unclear. CDR1 and CDR2 from the germline V gene are MDHEN and SYDVKM. V was clipped by 6 bases and J by 1 base, with 6 bases between them. The CDR3 sequence is 12 residues long. CDR3 sequence: CASSFLNYGYTF. In nucleotides, the CDR3 is TGTGCCAGCAGCTTCCTTAACTATGGCTACACCTTC.

The V gene is TRBV29-1, the J gene TRBJ2-1; D may be TRBD1 (6 bases). This CDR3 contains 17 residues. With 4 bases removed from V and 6 bases from J, the gap between germline ends came to 25 bases. CDR1 and CDR2 from the germline V gene are SQVTM and ANQGSEA. Written as DNA, the CDR3 is TGCAGCGTTGCCGGACAGCCAGAGGGGGTTCGTCTCAATGAGCAGTTCTTC. Protein sequence: CSVAGQPEGVRLNEQFF.

CDR3 sequence (DNA): TGTGCCAGCTTGGGGGCGGACGCAGATACGCAGTATTTT. This translates into CASLGADADTQYF. This rearrangement joins TRBV9 to TRBJ2-3; D might be TRBD1 (6 bases). V shed 7 bases and J shed 4 bases, with 13 bases lying between them. The V gene's germline CDR1 is SGDLS and CDR2 YYNGEE. CDR3 length: 13 residues.

This chain connects TRBV3-1 (or the pseudogene TRBV3-2) to TRBJ2-2, with 9 nucleotides matching TRBD1. The V gene's germline CDR1 is LGHDT and CDR2 YNNKEL (reference sequence). This CDR3 region has 17 residues. The V and J ends lost 1 base and 2 bases, in that order; junction bases with no gene match: 5. CDR3 sequence (DNA): TGTGCCAGCAGCCAAGGCCTAACAGGGGGCAACACCGGGGAGCTGTTTTTT. Translating gives CASSQGLTGGNTGELFF.

The J gene is TRBJ1-6, the V gene TRBV6-5; the D gene is possibly TRBD1 (5 bases). The V end was cut by 7 bases, the J end by 10 bases, with 20 bases between. There are 15 residues in the CDR3. Germline CDR1 is MNHEY and CDR2 is SVGAGI. Here the CDR3 DNA reads TGTGCCAGCAATCCGAATAGGCAGGGTGCGTCACCCCTCCACTTT. Protein: CASNPNRQGASPLHF.

The chain couples TRBV30 to TRBJ1-1; no clear D gene. Trimming shortened V by 0 bases and J by 1 base, and 9 bases separated the two germline ends. This CDR3 has 14 residues. The germline gives CDR1 GTSNPN, CDR2 SVGIG (reference sequence). As DNA, the CDR3 is TGTGCCTGGAGTGTTACGACGGGGAACACTGAAGCTTTCTTT. Protein: CAWSVTTGNTEAFF.

This clone was detected only once. The V call is TRBV6-5, the J call TRBJ1-1; the match to TRBD1 covers 9 bases. From germline, CDR1 is MNHEY and CDR2 SVGAGI. The CDR3 spans 15 residues. Losses at the gene ends were 6 bases for V and 5 bases for J; bases not matched to a gene: 10. CDR3 DNA: TGTGCCAGCAGATTTCTCGGACAGGGGTGGACTGAAGCTTTCTTT. Amino acid sequence: CASRFLGQGWTEAFF.